These T cell receptor beta chains were read from a single sample in a study of neoadjuvant anti-PD-1 for oral cavity cancer. Some clones are missing from TCRdb's copy, which holds only in-frame ones; the method was immunoSEQ multiplex PCR. The sample lists over 14,000 clones, roughly 74% occurring once. Specimen: PBMCs, collected before nivolumab (anti-PD-1) treatment. The receptors were gathered from a person aged 40 to 85 with oral cavity squamous cell carcinoma. Both conserved end residues are part of each CDR3. A D gene is named only where the DNA matches it firmly. Clone size is not always given. Where it is, it says once, few, many or a class for expanded clones.

DNA,CDR3,D,J,size,V
TGCGCCAGCAGCTTGGGGGCCGGCCAGAGCTCCTACAATGAGCAGTTCTTC,CASSLGAGQSSYNEQFF,NA,TRBJ2-1,NA,TRBV5-1
TGTGCCAGCAGTTTCTTCAGACCCCACATGAAGCGTTCCTACGAGCAGTACTTC,CASSFFRPHMKRSYEQYF,NA,TRBJ2-7,NA,TRBV28
TGCGCCAGCAGCTTGGGACAGGGGGCCTACGAGCAGTACTTC,CASSLGQGAYEQYF,TRBD1,TRBJ2-7,few,TRBV5-1
TGTGCCATCAGTGGGGGAGGATTAGATCAGCCCCAGCATTTT,CAISGGGLDQPQHF,NA,TRBJ1-5,few,TRBV10-3
TGTGCCAGCAGCGTAGAGGGGATTACCGGGGAGCTGTTTTTT,CASSVEGITGELFF,NA,TRBJ2-2,NA,TRBV9
TGCGCCAGCAGCCTACCGGGCCTTAATCAGCCCCAGCATTTT,CASSLPGLNQPQHF,NA,TRBJ1-5,NA,TRBV5-1
TGTGCCAGCAGCGATGGACAGGGATGGGCCGAGCAGTACTTC,CASSDGQGWAEQYF,TRBD1,TRBJ2-7,NA,TRBV5-5
TGTGCCAGCAGCCTTGCGGGACTAGCAGCAGATACGCAGTATTTT,CASSLAGLAADTQYF,TRBD2,TRBJ2-3,NA,TRBV5-5
TGTGCCAGCAGCTTAGTATCCAGGACTAGCGCTTACAATGAGCAGTTCTTC,CASSLVSRTSAYNEQFF,TRBD2,TRBJ2-1,NA,TRBV7-9
TGCAGCGTTGAAGGAACAGTGAACACTGAAGCTTTCTTT,CSVEGTVNTEAFF,NA,TRBJ1-1,NA,TRBV29-1
TGCGCCAGCAGCTTGGGGTTGACAGGCGTGGGGGCCAACGTCCTGACTTTC,CASSLGLTGVGANVLTF,NA,TRBJ2-6,few,TRBV5-1
TGTGCCAGCAGCCAAGGTTGGGGGAGGGAGACCCAGTACTTC,CASSQGWGRETQYF,NA,TRBJ2-5,few,TRBV4-2
TGTGCCAGCAGCAAAGGGACAGGGCTCGACGAGCAGTACTTC,CASSKGTGLDEQYF,TRBD1,TRBJ2-7,NA,TRBV7-7
TGTGCCAGCAGTGAAGCAGGGCGGCCCCAGCATTTT,CASSEAGRPQHF,NA,TRBJ1-5,few,TRBV6-1
TGCAGCGTTGTCGACACTGAAGCTTTCTTT,CSVVDTEAFF,NA,TRBJ1-1,NA,TRBV29-1
TGTGCCAGCAACCACTACCGGGACAAGACCTACGAGCAGTACTTC,CASNHYRDKTYEQYF,NA,TRBJ2-7,NA,TRBV11-2
TGTGCCTGGAGCAAGACAGGGGGCCATCAGCCCCAGCATTTT,CAWSKTGGHQPQHF,TRBD1,TRBJ1-5,NA,TRBV30
TGTGCCAGCAGCGCCCGGACAGGTCTCCAAGAGACCCAGTACTTC,CASSARTGLQETQYF,TRBD1,TRBJ2-5,NA,TRBV9
TGTGCCAGCAGCCCCAACAGGGGTGGGGTGACCTACGAGCAGTACTTC,CASSPNRGGVTYEQYF,TRBD1,TRBJ2-7,NA,TRBV9
TGTGCCAGCAGCTTCGCGGGAGAGACCCAGTACTTC,CASSFAGETQYF,NA,TRBJ2-5,NA,TRBV11-2
TGCGCCAGCAGCACCCGGCAGCCAGATACGCAGTATTTT,CASSTRQPDTQYF,NA,TRBJ2-3,NA,TRBV4-1
TGTGCCAGCAGCTTAGCGACCGGGGAGCTGTTTTTT,CASSLATGELFF,NA,TRBJ2-2,once,TRBV7-3
TGTGCCAGCAGCCCGAGTATTCGGGGCGCCGGCTATGGCTACACCTTC,CASSPSIRGAGYGYTF,NA,TRBJ1-2,NA,TRBV11-1
TGTGCCAGTAGTAGAGGACTAGCGGGAGGTGTAACCAAAAACATTCAGTACTTC,CASSRGLAGGVTKNIQYF,TRBD2,TRBJ2-4,once,TRBV19
TGCGCCAGCGGACCGACAGGGGGCCCAGAGCAGTACTTC,CASGPTGGPEQYF,TRBD1,TRBJ2-7,NA,TRBV5-1
TGCGCCAGCAGTGACGCGGCCGCCACTGGGACCCAGTACTTC,CASSDAAATGTQYF,NA,TRBJ2-5,NA,TRBV10-1
TGTGCCAGCAGTTTTTGGCTTAGCGGGAGCGGAAATGAGCAGTTCTTC,CASSFWLSGSGNEQFF,TRBD2,TRBJ2-1,NA,TRBV27
TGCGCCAGCAGCACCGGGACAGGGGGCTACGAGCAGTACTTC,CASSTGTGGYEQYF,TRBD1,TRBJ2-7,NA,TRBV5-1
TGTGCCAGCAGCGCTACTGGGCTCTACGAGCAGTACTTC,CASSATGLYEQYF,NA,TRBJ2-7,NA,TRBV6-1
TGTGCCAGCAGTGAACGGAAGTGGGGGTATTCAGATACGCAGTATTTT,CASSERKWGYSDTQYF,NA,TRBJ2-3,NA,TRBV6-1
TGCGCCAGCAGCCAAGATGGTAGTAGCAATCAGCCCCAGCATTTT,CASSQDGSSNQPQHF,NA,TRBJ1-5,NA,TRBV4-1
TGTGCCAGCAGTCCGGGGACCCTGACTTTCTTT,CASSPGTLTFF,NA,TRBJ1-1,once,TRBV6-5
TGTGCCAGCAGCATGACAGCTGGTAATGAAAAACTGTTTTTT,CASSMTAGNEKLFF,NA,TRBJ1-4,NA,TRBV6-1
TGTGCCAGCATTAGCCGGGACAGACGTCAGCCCCAGCATTTT,CASISRDRRQPQHF,TRBD1,TRBJ1-5,NA,TRBV6-1
TGTGCCAGCAGCAGGGACAGGGGGCTTAGGACTGAAGCTTTCTTT,CASSRDRGLRTEAFF,TRBD1,TRBJ1-1,NA,TRBV7-8
TGTGCCAGCAGTGGCCCAGGGACAGGAGTCACCGGGGAGCTGTTTTTT,CASSGPGTGVTGELFF,TRBD1,TRBJ2-2,few,TRBV25-1
TGTGCTAGTGGTTTTCGTGGCGCTCCGTATGGCTACACCTTC,CASGFRGAPYGYTF,NA,TRBJ1-2,NA,TRBV12-5
TGTGCCAGCAGCCCAGAGCCGGGACAGATGAACACTGAAGCTTTCTTT,CASSPEPGQMNTEAFF,TRBD1,TRBJ1-1,NA,TRBV5-4
TGTGCCAGCAGTTACTTCGACAGGTCCGGGGTAGGTTTCTTT,CASSYFDRSGVGFF,NA,TRBJ1-1,NA,TRBV6-6
TGCGCCAGCAGCCTGGACGGAATTAGCTCCTACGAGCAGTACTTC,CASSLDGISSYEQYF,NA,TRBJ2-7,NA,TRBV5-1
TGTGCCAGCAGCCCCATTGGGTCAGGGTATGGCTACACCTTC,CASSPIGSGYGYTF,NA,TRBJ1-2,NA,TRBV7-8
TGTGCCAGCAGATTCGGGACAGGGTACTATGGCTACACCTTC,CASRFGTGYYGYTF,TRBD1,TRBJ1-2,NA,TRBV6-1
TGTGCCAGCAGTTACTCGGCAGGGTTTGGCTACACCTTC,CASSYSAGFGYTF,NA,TRBJ1-2,few,TRBV6-5
TGTGCCAGCAGCAGGGGTCCCGACTATGGCTACACCTTC,CASSRGPDYGYTF,NA,TRBJ1-2,NA,TRBV6-1
TGCAGTGCTACGGGTGGCTACACCTTC,CSATGGYTF,NA,TRBJ1-2,NA,TRBV20-1
TGCGCCAGCAGCCAAGATGGGGGACAGGGGAGGCGGAACACTGAAGCTTTCTTT,CASSQDGGQGRRNTEAFF,TRBD1,TRBJ1-1,NA,TRBV4-1
TGTGCCAGTAGGCTCCCGCCGCCACAAGAGACCCAGTACTTC,CASRLPPPQETQYF,NA,TRBJ2-5,few,TRBV19
TGTGCCAGCAGTGAACAGGAGTCTAGCGGGGAGCTGTTTTTT,CASSEQESSGELFF,NA,TRBJ2-2,NA,TRBV6-4
TGTGCCAGCAGCGCCTTATTGCTCAATGAGCAGTTCTTC,CASSALLLNEQFF,NA,TRBJ2-1,NA,TRBV9
TGCGCCAGCAGCCCAGGGGTTATCGCCTACGAGCAGTACTTC,CASSPGVIAYEQYF,NA,TRBJ2-7,NA,TRBV4-1
TGTGCCAGCAGCACGGGACACCTCAACGAGCAGTACTTC,CASSTGHLNEQYF,NA,TRBJ2-7,few,TRBV27
TGTGCCAGCAGTTCGATCCCGTATAGCAATCAGCCCCAGCATTTT,CASSSIPYSNQPQHF,NA,TRBJ1-5,NA,TRBV27
TGTGCCAGCAGTTTAGTCAGTGGCTATTCACCCCTCCACTTT,CASSLVSGYSPLHF,NA,TRBJ1-6,few,TRBV27
TGTGCTTATGGGAGGGCGGGAGGCACAATCTCCTACGAGCAGTACTTC,CAYGRAGGTISYEQYF,TRBD2,TRBJ2-7,NA,TRBV30
TGCGCCAGCAGCTTGAACCTGGACGGGACAATTCAAGGACCAAATGAAAAACTGTTTTTT,CASSLNLDGTIQGPNEKLFF,NA,TRBJ1-4,NA,TRBV5-1
TGTGCCAGCAGTTACTCATGGACCGTCGGCTACACCTTC,CASSYSWTVGYTF,NA,TRBJ1-2,few,TRBV6-5